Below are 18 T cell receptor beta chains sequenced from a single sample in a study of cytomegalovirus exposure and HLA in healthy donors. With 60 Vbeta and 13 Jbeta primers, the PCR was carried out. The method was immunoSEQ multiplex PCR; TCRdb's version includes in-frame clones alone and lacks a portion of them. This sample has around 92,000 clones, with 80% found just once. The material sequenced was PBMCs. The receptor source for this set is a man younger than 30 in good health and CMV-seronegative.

The CDR3, as DNA: TGTGCCAGCAGCCAAGCGGTTTCGGGCTCCTACGAGCAGTACTTC. Residues: CASSQAVSGSYEQYF. This rearrangement joins TRBV4-2 to TRBJ2-7; D is uncertain. Germline V gene sequence: CDR1 LGHNA, CDR2 YNFKEQ. CDR3 size: 15 residues. Trimming cost V 1 base and J 0 bases, with 10 bases left between them.

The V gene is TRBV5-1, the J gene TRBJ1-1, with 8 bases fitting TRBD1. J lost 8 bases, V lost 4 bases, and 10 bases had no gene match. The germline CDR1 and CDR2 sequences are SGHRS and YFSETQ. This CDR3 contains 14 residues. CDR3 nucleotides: TGCGCCAGCAGCGTCCTCGGACAGGGTTTGGAAGCTTTCTTT. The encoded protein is CASSVLGQGLEAFF.

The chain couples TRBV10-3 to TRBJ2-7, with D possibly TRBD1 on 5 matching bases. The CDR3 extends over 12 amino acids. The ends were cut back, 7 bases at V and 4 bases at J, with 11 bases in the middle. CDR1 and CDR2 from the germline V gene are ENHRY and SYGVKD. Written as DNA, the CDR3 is TGTGCCATCAAGAACAGGTCGTACGAGCAGTACTTC. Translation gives CAIKNRSYEQYF.

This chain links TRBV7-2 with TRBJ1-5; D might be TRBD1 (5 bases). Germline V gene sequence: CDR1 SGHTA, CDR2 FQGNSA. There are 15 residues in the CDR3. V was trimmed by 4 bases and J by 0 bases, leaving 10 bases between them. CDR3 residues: CASSSQGYSNQPQHF. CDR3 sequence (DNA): TGTGCCAGCAGCTCGCAGGGATATAGCAATCAGCCCCAGCATTTT.

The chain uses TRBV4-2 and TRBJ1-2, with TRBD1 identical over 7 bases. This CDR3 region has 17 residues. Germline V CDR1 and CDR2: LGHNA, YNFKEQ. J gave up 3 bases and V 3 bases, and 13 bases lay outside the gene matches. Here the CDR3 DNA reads TGTGCCAGCAGCCACCCGACAGGGACGCTCCGGGACTATGGCTACACCTTC. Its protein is CASSHPTGTLRDYGYTF.

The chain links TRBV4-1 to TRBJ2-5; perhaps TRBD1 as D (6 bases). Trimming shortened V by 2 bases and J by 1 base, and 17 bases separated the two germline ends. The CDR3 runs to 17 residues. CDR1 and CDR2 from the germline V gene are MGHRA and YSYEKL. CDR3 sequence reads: CASSQLGQLVLQETQYF. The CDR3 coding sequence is TGCGCCAGCAGCCAACTCGGACAGCTAGTGCTCCAAGAGACCCAGTACTTC.

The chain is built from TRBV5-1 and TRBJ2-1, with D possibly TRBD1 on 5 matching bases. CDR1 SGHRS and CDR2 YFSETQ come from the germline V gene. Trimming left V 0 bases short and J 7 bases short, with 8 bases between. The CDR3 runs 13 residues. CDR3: CASSLDQGNEQFF. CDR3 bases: TGCGCCAGCAGCTTGGATCAGGGAAATGAGCAGTTCTTC.

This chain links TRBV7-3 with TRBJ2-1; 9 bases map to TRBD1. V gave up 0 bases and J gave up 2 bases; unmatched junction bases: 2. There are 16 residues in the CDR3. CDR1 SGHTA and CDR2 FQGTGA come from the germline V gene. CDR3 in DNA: TGTGCCAGCAGCTTAACGGGACAGGGAGCCTACAATGAGCAGTTCTTC. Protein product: CASSLTGQGAYNEQFF.

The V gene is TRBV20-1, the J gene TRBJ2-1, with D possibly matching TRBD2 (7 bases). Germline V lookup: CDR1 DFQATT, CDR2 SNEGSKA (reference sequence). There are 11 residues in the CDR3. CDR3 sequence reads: CTAGGRNEQFF. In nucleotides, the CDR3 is TGCACCGCCGGGGGGCGCAATGAGCAGTTCTTC.

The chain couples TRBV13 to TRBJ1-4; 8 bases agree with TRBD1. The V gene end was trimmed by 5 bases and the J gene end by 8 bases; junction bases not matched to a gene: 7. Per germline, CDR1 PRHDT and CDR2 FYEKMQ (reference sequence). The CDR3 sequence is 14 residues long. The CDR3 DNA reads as TGTGCCAGCAGCACGACAGGGGAGAGCGAAAAACTGTTTTTT. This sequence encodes CASSTTGESEKLFF.

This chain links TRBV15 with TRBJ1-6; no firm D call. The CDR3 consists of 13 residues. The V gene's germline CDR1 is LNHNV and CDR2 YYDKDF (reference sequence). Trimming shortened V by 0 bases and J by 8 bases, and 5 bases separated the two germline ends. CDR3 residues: CATSRDSYSPLHF. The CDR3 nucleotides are TGTGCCACCAGCAGAGACAGTTATTCACCCCTCCACTTT.

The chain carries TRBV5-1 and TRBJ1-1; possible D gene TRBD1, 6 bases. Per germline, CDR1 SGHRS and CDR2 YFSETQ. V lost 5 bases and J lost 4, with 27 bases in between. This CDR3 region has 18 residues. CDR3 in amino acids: CASSRARGATISGTEAFF. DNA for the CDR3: TGCGCCAGCAGTCGAGCGCGGGGGGCCACGATTTCGGGCACTGAAGCTTTCTTT. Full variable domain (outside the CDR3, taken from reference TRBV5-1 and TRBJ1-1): KAGVTQTPRYLIKTRGQQVTLSCSPISGHRSVSWYQQTPGQGLQFLFEYFSETQRNKGNFPGRFSGRQFSNSRSEMNVSTLELGDSALYLCASSRARGATISGTEAFFGQGTRLTVV.

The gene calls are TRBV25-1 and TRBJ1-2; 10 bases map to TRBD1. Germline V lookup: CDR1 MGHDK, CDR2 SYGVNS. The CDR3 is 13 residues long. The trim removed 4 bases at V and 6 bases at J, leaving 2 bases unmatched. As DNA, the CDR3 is TGTGCCAGCAGTGCTGACAGGGGGCATGGCTACACCTTC. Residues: CASSADRGHGYTF.

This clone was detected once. The CDR3 here is CASGETGDLSETQYF. The CDR3 DNA is TGTGCCAGCGGGGAGACAGGTGATCTTTCGGAGACCCAGTACTTC. The chain is built from TRBV25-1 and TRBJ2-5; D may be TRBD1 (6 bases). Trimming removed 8 bases from V and 5 bases from J, with 21 bases in between. CDR3 length equals 15 residues. CDR1 MGHDK and CDR2 SYGVNS come from the germline V gene.

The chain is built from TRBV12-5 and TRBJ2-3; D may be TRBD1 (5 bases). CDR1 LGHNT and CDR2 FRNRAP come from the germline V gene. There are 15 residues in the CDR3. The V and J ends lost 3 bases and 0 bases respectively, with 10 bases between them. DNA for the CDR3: TGTGCTAGTGGTTTACCGGACACTAGCACAGATACGCAGTATTTT. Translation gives CASGLPDTSTDTQYF.

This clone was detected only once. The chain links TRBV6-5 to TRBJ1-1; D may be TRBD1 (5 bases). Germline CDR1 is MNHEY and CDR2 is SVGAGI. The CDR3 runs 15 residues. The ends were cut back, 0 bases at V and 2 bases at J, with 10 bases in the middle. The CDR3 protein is CASSYSGGYNTEAFF. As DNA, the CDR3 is TGTGCCAGCAGTTACTCGGGGGGATACAACACTGAAGCTTTCTTT.

The chain's CDR3 is CASSPYDRNTEAFF. The CDR3 bases are TGCGCCAGCAGCCCTTACGACAGGAACACTGAAGCTTTCTTT. This chain links TRBV4-1 with TRBJ1-1, with a possible D match to TRBD1 (5 bases). V gave up 4 bases and J gave up 1 base, with 10 bases separating them. Germline assignment: CDR1 MGHRA and CDR2 YSYEKL. The CDR3 runs to 14 residues.

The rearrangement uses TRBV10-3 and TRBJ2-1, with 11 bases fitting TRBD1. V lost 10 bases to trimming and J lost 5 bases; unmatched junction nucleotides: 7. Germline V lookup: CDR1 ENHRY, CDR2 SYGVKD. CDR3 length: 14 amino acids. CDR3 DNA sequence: TGTGCCAACGCCCGGGACAGGGGGGACAATGAGCAGTTCTTC. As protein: CANARDRGDNEQFF.